This T cell receptor beta chain was obtained from a study of T cell responses to AZD1222 COVID-19 vaccine. Study as a whole: The study pooled second doses at about 4 or about 12 weeks. Study-wide results and limits: Females made up more of the donors, who were largely white British, and clonal diversity may have come out too low. The study found vaccine-associated CD4 TCRs spanning spike, dominant at 160-218 and 743-854.

Regarding this clone: The antigen remains unidentified.

Measured with immunoSEQ multiplex PCR; TCRdb has only the in-frame clones, and not every one. The table shows 120,000 to 150,000 clones, with about 91% occurring only once. Germline CDR1 and CDR2: SGDLS and YYNGEE. V lost 0 bases and J lost 3, with 3 bases in between. The CDR3 has 12 amino acids. This sequence joins TRBV9 and TRBJ1-2, with no clear D. Sequenced material: peripheral blood, taken on day 0 of AZD1222 vaccination. The clonotype comes from an adult in good health. CDR3 coding DNA: TGTGCCAGCAGCGTAGAACACTATGGCTACACCTTC. Amino acid sequence: CASSVEHYGYTF.